This T cell receptor (beta chain) was found in a study of T cell clonotyping in hematopoietic cell transplantation. Study-wide results and caveats: After transplant, recipient diversity fell while pathologically expanded clonotypes grew through day 180. Higher Inverse Simpson Index values in graft donor and pretransplant recipient predicted broader posttransplant TCR diversity.

The assay was immunoSEQ multiplex PCR, and TCRdb's table has in-frame clones only and misses some. The table has 9,400 or so clones, roughly nine tenths seen once. About this clone itself: The antigen remains undetermined.

This CDR3 region has 12 residues. Germline CDR1 and CDR2: SEHNR and FQNEAQ (reference sequence). The V end lost 3 bases, the J end lost 5 bases, and 2 bases lay between the germline ends. The clonotype originates from a human patient who had an allogeneic stem cell transplant, so the T cells may come from the graft donor. The donor label of this sample is uncertain. Some clones in this sample may be carry-over from other donors' samples. This material consisted of PBMCs, taken 180 days after allogeneic stem cell transplant. V gene TRBV7-9 combines with J gene TRBJ1-6; the D is unclear. The CDR3 DNA sequence: TGTGCCAGCAGCTTCAATAATTCACCCCTCCACTTT. Translated, it gives CASSFNNSPLHF.